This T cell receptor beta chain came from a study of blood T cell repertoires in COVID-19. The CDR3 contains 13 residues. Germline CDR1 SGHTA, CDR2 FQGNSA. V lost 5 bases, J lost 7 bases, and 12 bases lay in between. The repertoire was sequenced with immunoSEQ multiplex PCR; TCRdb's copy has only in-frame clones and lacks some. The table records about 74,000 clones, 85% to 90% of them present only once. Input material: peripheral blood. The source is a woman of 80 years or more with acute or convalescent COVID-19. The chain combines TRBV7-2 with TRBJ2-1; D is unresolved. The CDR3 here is CASSRNRLNEQFF. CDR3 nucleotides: TGTGCCAGCAGCCGTAATCGTCTAAATGAGCAGTTCTTC.